This T cell receptor beta chain was recovered during a study of blood T cell repertoires in COVID-19. As originally analysed: Amplified reference gene primers provided the basis for estimating nucleated cell counts. This table comes from immunoSEQ multiplex PCR, and its TCRdb copy is limited to in-frame clones, with some not included. The V and J calls and clone size were taken over from that table, and D and trimming were inferred from the DNA. Seen here are about 200,000 clones, roughly 80% observed once, and the top ten hold around 7%. Recruits, aged about 18 to 100 years, lived in some 25 US areas. The germline V gene encodes CDR1 SGHTA and CDR2 FQGTGA. V gave up 4 bases and J gave up 8 bases; unmatched junction bases: 4. The CDR3 sequence is 15 residues long.

The specimen sequenced was PBMCs or T cells enriched from blood (not recorded which). The chain uses TRBV7-3 and TRBJ2-1, with 14 nucleotides matching TRBD2. This TCR was sampled from a middle-aged man who had recovered from COVID-19. The CDR3 loop reads CASSSGTSGGDEQFF. The CDR3 DNA reads as TGTGCCAGCAGCTCCGGGACTAGCGGGGGAGATGAGCAGTTCTTC.